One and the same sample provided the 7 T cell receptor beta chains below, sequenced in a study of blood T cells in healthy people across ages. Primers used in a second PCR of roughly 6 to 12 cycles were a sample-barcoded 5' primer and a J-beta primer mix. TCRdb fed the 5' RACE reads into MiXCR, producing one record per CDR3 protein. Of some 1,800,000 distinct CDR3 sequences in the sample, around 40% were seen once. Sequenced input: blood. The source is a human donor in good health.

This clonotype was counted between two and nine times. The CDR3 spells CASFFRGGGTEAFF. The CDR3 DNA follows: TGTGCCAGCTTTTTCAGGGGAGGAGGCACTGAAGCTTTCTTT. The V and J genes are TRBV6-1 and TRBJ1-1, with D possibly matching TRBD1 (6 bases). Looked up from germline, CDR1 is MNHNS and CDR2 is SASEGT. The CDR3 spans 14 residues. Trimming shortened V by 8 bases and J by 4 bases, and 17 bases separated the two germline ends.

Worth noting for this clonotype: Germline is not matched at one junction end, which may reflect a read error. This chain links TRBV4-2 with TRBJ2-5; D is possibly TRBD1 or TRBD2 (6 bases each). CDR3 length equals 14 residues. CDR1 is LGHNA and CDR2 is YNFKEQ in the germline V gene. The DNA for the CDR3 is TGTGCCGGCAGCCAAGGGGGGTACCAAGAGACCCAGTACTTC. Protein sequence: CAGSQGGYQETQYF.

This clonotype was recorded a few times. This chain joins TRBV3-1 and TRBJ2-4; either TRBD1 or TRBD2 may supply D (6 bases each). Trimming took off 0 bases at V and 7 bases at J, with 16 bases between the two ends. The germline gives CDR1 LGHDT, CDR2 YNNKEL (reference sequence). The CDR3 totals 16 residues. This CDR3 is CASSQDHGGGLNIQYF. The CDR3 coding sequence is TGTGCCAGCAGCCAAGATCATGGAGGGGGGCTGAACATTCAGTACTTC. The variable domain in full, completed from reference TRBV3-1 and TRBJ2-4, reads DTAVSQTPKYLVTQMGNDKSIKCEQNLGHDTMYWYKQDSKKFLKIMFSYNNKELIINETVPNRFSPKSPDKAHLNLHINSLELGDSAVYFCASSQDHGGGLNIQYFGAGTRLSVL.

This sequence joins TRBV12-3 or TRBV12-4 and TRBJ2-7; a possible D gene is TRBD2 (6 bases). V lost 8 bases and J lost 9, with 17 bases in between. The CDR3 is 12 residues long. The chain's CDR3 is CASSPWRGRQYF. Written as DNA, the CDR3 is TGTGCCAGCTCACCCTGGCGGGGACGGCAGTACTTC.

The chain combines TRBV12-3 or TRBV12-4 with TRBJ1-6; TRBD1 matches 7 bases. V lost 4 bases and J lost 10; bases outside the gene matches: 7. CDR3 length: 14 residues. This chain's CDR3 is CASSSQGSRSPLHF. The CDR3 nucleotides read TGTGCCAGCAGTTCACAGGGGTCGAGGTCACCCCTCCACTTT.

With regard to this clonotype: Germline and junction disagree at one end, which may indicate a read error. The CDR3 region is CASSQRGDNEQLF. CDR3 nucleotide sequence: TGTGCCAGCAGTCAAAGAGGAGACAATGAGCAGTTATTC. The chain recombines TRBV12-3 or TRBV12-4 with TRBJ2-1; D remains unclear. CDR3 size: 13 residues.

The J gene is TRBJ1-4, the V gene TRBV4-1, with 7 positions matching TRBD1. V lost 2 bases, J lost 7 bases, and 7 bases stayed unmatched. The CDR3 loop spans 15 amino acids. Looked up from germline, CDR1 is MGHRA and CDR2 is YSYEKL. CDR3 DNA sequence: TGCGCCAGCAGCCAAATCCTAGGGACAGTTGAAAAACTGTTTTTT. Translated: CASSQILGTVEKLFF.